This T cell receptor beta chain was identified during a study of T cells in tumors after PD-1 blockade (dated by TCRdb to between 2017 and 2020). Some background on the complete study: Prior checkpoint blockade, systemic immunosuppressant use, and recent radiotherapy or other anti-cancer therapy within 4 weeks were grounds for patient exclusion. Using site-matched tumors from BCC or SCC patients sampled before and after anti-PD-1 therapy, the study carried out paired single-cell RNA and TCR sequencing. Ongoing daily vismodegib 150 mg was also given to a subset of patients during anti-PD-1 treatment. Patients received pembrolizumab 200 mg every 3 weeks or cemiplimab 350 mg every 2 weeks. On average, peripheral blood samples yielded under 45,000 unique clonotypes and 100,000 or so TCR templates (range roughly 24,679-257,772). To compare blood and tumor clonotypes, bulk TCR sequencing was performed on approximately eleven peripheral blood samples from 5 patients. RECIST version 1.1 was used to assess clinical response. Study-level results and caveats: Where the novel T cell clones came from was not determined, and possible sources could include lymphoid organs or rare unexpanded clones inside the tumor or in the tumor periphery. Roughly 41% of the TCR clonotypes from tumors also showed up in blood, and some novel exhausted tumor clones were present in pre-treatment blood, which suggests peripheral recruitment.

Turning to this clone: No antigen is known for it. The sample holds no much larger clone one base away, and base qualities are not on file.

For bulk TCRbeta sequencing, genomic DNA was extracted from tumor biopsies or peripheral blood, and input amounts ranged from about 600 ng to 6,004 ng. Every patient had histologically proven advanced or metastatic basal or squamous cell carcinoma and was a poor candidate for surgical resection. Of the roughly ten patients making up the basal cell carcinoma cohort, roughly eight underwent bulk tumor TCR sequencing. The immunoSEQ platform was used to carry out deep TCRbeta sequencing. The study's processing was this. For further analysis, only productive rearrangements were exported out of the immunoSEQ Analyzer. T cell phenotypes were assigned to bulk TCRbeta clonotypes by matching to single-cell RNA+TCR-seq clones sharing the same TCRbeta sequence. Clone enrichment in tumor was calculated as tumor frequency divided by PBMC frequency from bulk TCR sequencing. TCRs were grouped by GLIPH into specificity groups, defined as clusters of distinct TCRs likely recognizing common antigens via shared CDR3 motifs. TCRdb re-hosts the immuneACCESS table, in-frame sequences only. Its copies lack some clones; in the studies checked, an unresolved V gene accounts for under half of them, and the cause for the rest is not known. D and trimming were read from the DNA, whereas the V and J calls and clone size are those reported in that table. Counted in this sample were around 50,000 clones; roughly 80% of them appeared once. Over 7.5% of the sample goes to the ten largest clones.

This TCR was sampled from a human donor with advanced basal cell or squamous cell carcinoma (not recorded which). The sample was PBMCs, taken before anti-PD-1 therapy.

The CDR3 protein is CASRDIPPEQYF. DNA sequence: TGTGCCAGCAGGGACATCCCACCCGAGCAGTACTTC. The V gene is TRBV2 and the J gene is TRBJ2-7; perhaps TRBD1 is the D gene, with 5 bases matching. The V and J ends are trimmed by 6 bases and 6 bases, leaving 12 bases between them. Counted from cysteine to phenylalanine, this CDR3 has 12 amino acids. CDR3 DNA only is kept here, 36 bases in frame from base 1. Reading the germline V gene gives CDR1 SNHLY and CDR2 FYNNEI.